The 21 T cell receptor beta chains below were found in one sample sequenced in a study of control samples from healthy donors and cancer patients. Data came from immunoSEQ multiplex PCR; TCRdb stores just in-frame clones and leaves some out. Here the sample spans fewer than 80,000 clones, 90% being singletons. The material sequenced was PBMCs. The receptors here all came from a man aged 60-69 years with colorectal cancer.

This chain links TRBV7-9 with TRBJ2-1; the match to TRBD2 covers 7 bases. CDR3 length: 12 residues. CDR1 is SEHNR and CDR2 is FQNEAQ in the germline V gene (reference sequence). J lost 10 bases, V lost 3 bases, and 3 bases had no gene match. CDR3 loop: CASSFPRGEQFF. The CDR3 nucleotides are TGTGCCAGCAGCTTCCCGCGGGGGGAGCAGTTCTTC.

This chain joins TRBV19 and TRBJ1-6; D is uncertain. Germline V CDR1 and CDR2: LNHDA, SQIVND (reference sequence). The V end lost 3 bases, the J end lost 9 bases, and 12 bases lay between the germline ends. The CDR3 totals 14 residues. CDR3 region: CASSIWDGVSPLHF. As DNA, the CDR3 is TGTGCCAGTAGTATCTGGGATGGAGTTTCACCCCTCCACTTT.

This clone has only one observation. The chain has TRBV15 and TRBJ2-2; TRBD2 agrees at 7 bases. With V trimmed by 6 bases and J by 3 bases, 13 bases remained unmatched. The CDR3 is 17 residues long. Germline V gene lookup returns CDR1 LNHNV and CDR2 YYDKDF (reference sequence). The CDR3 reads CATRRRVASGDTGELFF. In nucleotides, the CDR3 is TGTGCCACCAGGAGGCGGGTCGCTAGCGGTGACACCGGGGAGCTGTTTTTT.

This sequence joins TRBV5-6 and TRBJ2-7; the D call may be TRBD1 or TRBD2 (5 bases each). The CDR3 spans 14 residues. Germline V gene data show CDR1 as SGHDT and CDR2 as YYEEEE. V lost 2 bases, J lost 2 bases, and 11 bases lay in between. CDR3 bases: TGTGCCAGCAGCTTAATGGGGGATGCCTACGAGCAGTACTTC. Translating it yields CASSLMGDAYEQYF.

This rearrangement joins TRBV29-1 to TRBJ2-7; D unclear. The V end lost 4 bases, the J end lost 3 bases, and 10 bases lay between the germline ends. The CDR3 contains 12 residues. From germline, CDR1 is SQVTM and CDR2 ANQGSEA. CDR3 loop: CSVATQHYEQYF. The DNA for the CDR3 is TGCAGCGTTGCGACTCAGCACTACGAGCAGTACTTC.

V usage is TRBV4-1 and J usage is TRBJ1-5; 7 bases fit TRBD1. Germline CDR1 and CDR2: MGHRA and YSYEKL. The CDR3 is made up of 16 amino acids. V lost 3 bases, J lost 5 bases, and 10 bases stayed unmatched. CDR3 DNA: TGCGCCAGCAGCCAGACCGAAAGGACAGGTCATCAGCCCCAGCATTTT. This sequence encodes CASSQTERTGHQPQHF.

The V call is TRBV5-1, the J call TRBJ2-1; unclear D gene. The germline V gene has CDR1 SGHRS and CDR2 YFSETQ. The CDR3 spans 14 residues. The V end was cut by 0 bases, the J end by 4 bases, with 8 bases between. The CDR3 DNA sequence: TGCGCCAGCAGCTTGGAACATCAATACAATGAGCAGTTCTTC. Its protein is CASSLEHQYNEQFF.

The V and J genes are TRBV7-3 and TRBJ2-3; perhaps D is TRBD1 or TRBD2 (5 bases each). CDR3 length: 16 amino acids. V lost 1 base and J lost 5, with 16 bases in between. Looked up from germline, CDR1 is SGHTA and CDR2 is FQGTGA. The CDR3 nucleotides read TGTGCCAGCAGCTTAAGGAGTCGGGGCTCTGGAGATACGCAGTATTTT. It translates to CASSLRSRGSGDTQYF.

This chain uses TRBV2 with TRBJ1-5; D might be TRBD1 (5 bases). Germline lookup yields CDR1 SNHLY and CDR2 FYNNEI. The CDR3 is 15 amino acids. Between the trimmed V and J ends, which lost 3 bases and 0 bases, there was a span of 9 bases. The CDR3 is CASSEKGLSNQPQHF. CDR3 DNA sequence: TGTGCCAGCAGTGAGAAGGGACTTAGCAATCAGCCCCAGCATTTT.

This clone was detected once. The genes are TRBV19 and TRBJ1-4, with D possibly being TRBD1 (6 bases). Germline values: CDR1 LNHDA, CDR2 SQIVND (reference sequence). The CDR3 is 16 residues long. Trimming took off 5 bases at V and 8 bases at J, with 21 bases between the two ends. The CDR3 region is CASSLTRGLEGEKLFF. The DNA of the CDR3 is TGTGCCAGTAGTCTCACCCGGGGGCTAGAAGGAGAAAAACTGTTTTTT. The entire variable domain, with the rest obtained from reference TRBV19 and TRBJ1-4, is as follows: DGGITQSPKYLFRKEGQNVTLSCEQNLNHDAMYWYRQDPGQGLRLIYYSQIVNDFQKGDIAEGYSVSREKKESFPLTVTSAQKNPTAFYLCASSLTRGLEGEKLFFGSGTQLSVL.

The rearrangement joins TRBV19 to TRBJ2-3, with D possibly matching TRBD1 (5 bases). The CDR3 has 14 amino acids. CDR1 and CDR2 from the germline V gene are LNHDA and SQIVND (reference sequence). Trimming shortened V by 1 base and J by 6 bases, and 11 bases separated the two germline ends. CDR3 coding DNA: TGTGCCAGTAGTATAGGGGGCCTTGTGGATACGCAGTATTTT. Its protein product is CASSIGGLVDTQYF.

This chain joins TRBV28 and TRBJ1-5; D gene uncertain. Trimming removed 4 bases from V and 6 bases from J, with 4 bases in between. The CDR3 extends over 11 amino acids. Germline loops: CDR1 MDHEN, CDR2 SYDVKM. The CDR3 loop is CASSSIQPQHF. CDR3 bases: TGTGCCAGCAGTTCTATTCAGCCCCAGCATTTT.

V gene TRBV7-9 combines with J gene TRBJ1-1, with D perhaps TRBD1 (5 bases). Per germline, CDR1 SEHNR and CDR2 FQNEAQ (reference sequence). This CDR3 has 14 amino acids. V lost 2 bases and J 4 bases, leaving 11 bases between the germline ends. Here the CDR3 reads CASSLKGPGTEAFF. For the CDR3, the DNA is TGTGCCAGCAGCTTAAAGGGGCCGGGCACTGAAGCTTTCTTT.

The chain joins TRBV6-5 to TRBJ2-7, with D unclear. CDR3 length: 15 amino acids. Trimming shortened V by 7 bases and J by 0 bases, and 16 bases separated the two germline ends. Per germline, CDR1 MNHEY and CDR2 SVGAGI. The chain's CDR3 is CASTRTNPYSYEQYF. In DNA form, the CDR3 reads TGTGCCAGCACCAGGACGAACCCTTACTCCTACGAGCAGTACTTC.

CDR3 protein: CASSPGRDEQYF. As DNA, the CDR3 is TGTGCCAGCAGTCCCGGAAGGGACGAGCAGTACTTC. The chain is built from TRBV2 and TRBJ2-7; no reliable D call. The CDR3 is 12 amino acids. Germline V lookup: CDR1 SNHLY, CDR2 FYNNEI. V shed 5 bases and J shed 5 bases, with 10 bases lying between them.

This clone was seen more than once but under ten times. The chain recombines TRBV4-3 with TRBJ2-2; 9 bases are a match to TRBD2. V lost 1 base and J lost 3; bases outside the gene matches: 3. The CDR3 extends over 16 amino acids. Germline V lookup: CDR1 LGHNA, CDR2 YSLEER. As DNA, the CDR3 is TGCGCCAGCAGCCAAGGGAGCGGGGGGTACACCGGGGAGCTGTTTTTT. Amino acids: CASSQGSGGYTGELFF.

V and J are TRBV7-2 and TRBJ1-1, with TRBD1 identical over 9 bases. V shed 5 bases and J 4 bases; nucleotides not matched to a gene: 8. From germline, CDR1 is SGHTA and CDR2 FQGNSA. This CDR3 region has 15 residues. CDR3 residues: CASSNHGTGSTEAFF. For the CDR3, the DNA is TGTGCCAGCAGCAACCACGGGACAGGGAGCACTGAAGCTTTCTTT. The whole variable domain, remainder taken from reference TRBV7-2 and TRBJ1-1, is GAGVSQSPSNKVTEKGKDVELRCDPISGHTALYWYRQSLGQGLEFLIYFQGNSAPDKSGLPSDRFSAERTGGSVSTLTIQRTQQEDSAVYLCASSNHGTGSTEAFFGQGTRLTVV.

V gene TRBV7-2 combines with J gene TRBJ2-3; D not certain. In germline, CDR1 is SGHTA, CDR2 FQGNSA. Trimming stripped 3 bases from V and 1 base from J, with 5 bases between. CDR3 length: 13 amino acids. DNA of the CDR3: TGTGCCAGCAGCTTCGTGGGCACAGATACGCAGTATTTT. Translation gives CASSFVGTDTQYF.

The V call is TRBV30, the J call TRBJ2-3, with TRBD1 matching over 9 bases. V trimming: 5 bases; J trimming: 3 bases; junction bases outside the gene matches: 6. There are 14 residues in the CDR3. The germline CDR1 and CDR2 sequences are GTSNPN and SVGIG (reference sequence). The CDR3 bases are TGTGCCTGGCGACAGGGGGGGGCGACAGATACGCAGTATTTT. It translates to CAWRQGGATDTQYF.

Turning to this clone: Other DNA sequences of this sample code for an identical CDR3. CDR3 sequence reads: CASSYSGGGDGYTF. CDR3 sequence (DNA): TGTGCCAGCAGTTACTCGGGAGGAGGGGATGGCTACACCTTC. The chain uses TRBV6-2 or TRBV6-3 and TRBJ1-2; possibly TRBD1 for D (5 bases). Germline V lookup: CDR1 MNHEY, CDR2 SVGEGT. V lost 0 bases, J lost 6 bases, and 11 bases lay in between. CDR3 size: 14 residues.

The J gene is TRBJ1-1, the V gene TRBV11-3; 7 bases align to TRBD1. V shed 10 bases and J 1 base; nucleotides not matched to a gene: 6. This CDR3 comprises 13 residues. Germline CDR1 is SGHNT and CDR2 is YENEEA. The chain's CDR3 is CATADRANTEAFF. The CDR3 nucleotides are TGTGCCACCGCCGACAGGGCGAACACTGAAGCTTTCTTT.